Each of the 12 T cell receptor beta chains below was sequenced from the same sample in a study of shared T cell receptors in the human thymus. Clones were read by immunoSEQ multiplex PCR, and TCRdb kept only the in-frame ones, dropping some. The sample shows around 340,000 clones, 85% to 95% of them seen only once. The sequenced sample was thymocytes. These receptors originate from a human donor.

V gene TRBV28 combines with J gene TRBJ2-7; TRBD2 matches at 10 bases. The V and J ends lost 8 bases and 6 bases, in that order; junction bases with no gene match: 16. CDR1 MDHEN and CDR2 SYDVKM come from the germline V gene. The CDR3 spans 16 residues. The CDR3 here is CASARTSGRALGEQYF. The DNA for the CDR3 is TGTGCCAGCGCTAGGACAAGCGGGAGGGCCTTAGGCGAGCAGTACTTC.

The chain combines TRBV29-1 with TRBJ1-4; possible D gene TRBD1, 6 bases. The CDR3 contains 13 residues. V lost 7 bases, J lost 4 bases, and 13 bases lay in between. Germline V gene lookup returns CDR1 SQVTM and CDR2 ANQGSEA. This CDR3 is CSAHQGGNEKLFF. The CDR3 nucleotides are TGCAGCGCCCATCAAGGGGGTAATGAAAAACTGTTTTTT.

This chain connects TRBV28 to TRBJ2-5; 8 positions agree with TRBD2. This CDR3 is 16 amino acids long. Trimming removed 2 bases from V and 5 bases from J; junction bases left unmatched: 10. Looked up from germline, CDR1 is MDHEN and CDR2 is SYDVKM. The CDR3 spells CASSLQREPTGETQYF. The CDR3 DNA is TGTGCCAGCAGTTTACAGCGGGAGCCCACTGGGGAGACCCAGTACTTC.

This sequence joins TRBV19 and TRBJ2-7; no clear D. Trimming removed 0 bases from V and 2 bases from J, with 11 bases in between. Germline CDR1 is LNHDA and CDR2 is SQIVND (reference sequence). This CDR3 is built from 15 residues. The CDR3 DNA reads as TGTGCCAGTAGTATAGATCCAGGCAGTGCCTACGAGCAGTACTTC. Protein product: CASSIDPGSAYEQYF.

This chain connects TRBV5-5 to TRBJ2-2, with 13 bases that match TRBD2. The CDR3 is 18 residues long. In germline, CDR1 is SGHKS, CDR2 YYEKEE (reference sequence). The trim removed 0 bases at V and 7 bases at J, leaving 9 bases unmatched. CDR3 loop: CASSLDTGLAGVHGELFF. The CDR3 DNA follows: TGTGCCAGCAGCTTGGATACAGGACTAGCGGGAGTCCACGGGGAGCTGTTTTTT.

The chain joins TRBV11-2 to TRBJ2-3, with 13 bases lining up with TRBD2. CDR1 is SGHAT and CDR2 is FQNNGV in the germline V gene. This CDR3 is 17 amino acids long. V lost 6 bases and J lost 2; bases outside the gene matches: 8. The CDR3 sequence: CASSVGLAGPDTDTQYF. CDR3 DNA: TGTGCCAGCAGTGTGGGACTAGCGGGACCCGACACAGATACGCAGTATTTT.

The genes are TRBV5-1 and TRBJ1-3, with 9 bases that match TRBD1. The CDR3 is 15 amino acids. The V gene end was trimmed by 4 bases and the J gene end by 7 bases; junction bases not matched to a gene: 9. The V gene's germline CDR1 is SGHRS and CDR2 YFSETQ. The chain's CDR3 is CASSRGQGEGNTIYF. The CDR3 DNA follows: TGCGCCAGCAGCCGGGGACAGGGTGAAGGCAACACCATATATTTT.

CDR3 in amino acids: CASSEGLAGTLCTDTQYF. The CDR3 coding sequence is TGTGCCAGCAGCGAAGGACTAGCGGGAACACTTTGCACAGATACGCAGTATTTT. The chain has TRBV7-3 and TRBJ2-3; 12 nucleotides line up with TRBD2. Trimming cost V 5 bases and J 1 base; bases outside gene matches: 10. This CDR3 has 18 amino acids. Germline CDR1 SGHTA, CDR2 FQGTGA.

The J gene is TRBJ2-2, the V gene TRBV7-9; possible D gene TRBD1, 5 bases. V dropped 5 bases and J dropped 4 bases, with 14 bases sitting between them. The CDR3 sequence is 15 residues long. CDR1 and CDR2 from the germline V gene are SEHNR and FQNEAQ (reference sequence). CDR3 bases: TGTGCCAGCAGCCGCAGGGTTATGGGCACCGGGGAGCTGTTTTTT. It translates to CASSRRVMGTGELFF.

The V gene is TRBV28, the J gene TRBJ2-4; 7 bases fit TRBD1. CDR1 is MDHEN, CDR2 SYDVKM, per germline. Trimming removed 5 bases from V and 0 bases from J; junction bases left unmatched: 7. The CDR3 length is 16 residues. CDR3 DNA: TGTGCCAGCAGTAATGGGACAGCCCTAGCCAAAAACATTCAGTACTTC. Translating it yields CASSNGTALAKNIQYF.

The genes are TRBV11-2 and TRBJ2-7; 13 bases line up with TRBD2. This CDR3 has 19 amino acids. V lost 0 bases to trimming and J lost 5 bases; unmatched junction nucleotides: 13. The germline gives CDR1 SGHAT, CDR2 FQNNGV. The CDR3 loop is CASSLDSRTSGSHIHEQYF. CDR3 nucleotide sequence: TGTGCCAGCAGCTTAGACTCCAGGACTAGCGGGAGTCATATCCACGAGCAGTACTTC.

The chain uses TRBV29-1 and TRBJ2-7; 14 bases map to TRBD2. Germline V CDR1 and CDR2: SQVTM, ANQGSEA. This CDR3 spans 15 amino acids. The junction had 6 bases not matched to a gene; V was cut back by 7 bases and J by 1 base. Here the CDR3 reads CSATGLAGGSYEQYF. The CDR3 DNA follows: TGCAGCGCCACCGGACTAGCGGGAGGATCCTACGAGCAGTACTTC.